This T cell receptor (beta chain) was profiled in a study of blood T cell repertoires in COVID-19 (dated by TCRdb to 2020 to 2022). With regard to the full study: Collaborator samples came from the United States, Italy and Spain and covered acute and convalescent phases of COVID-19. The repertoires were released in a freely available public database intended as a resource for research on the immune response to SARS-CoV-2. Where available, HLA class I and class II types were taken from metadata supplied by the sample provider and were not determined by assay-based typing. The material from the prospective study consisted of cDNA or gDNA derived from T cells, B-cell-depleted T cells, or PBMCs. Nearly every sample came with metadata listing a de-identified subject ID, COVID-19 status, age in years and sex. Subjects who had been exposed to COVID-19, were actively infected with it, or had recovered from it provided the deeply sampled blood TCRbeta repertoires that made up the dataset. Samples were obtained from the ongoing ImmuneRACE study (first 160 participants) and from 1,254 subjects provided by 6 global collaborators. What the authors observed across the whole study: The quantity of clinical and demographic metadata differed by source and by participant and was supplied without curation.

This clone has at least ten counts. This clone's antigen is unknown. Within one base of it there is no much larger clone, and no base qualities were kept. The collaborating institutions used their own protocols to collect whole blood in K2EDTA tubes. For TCRbeta analysis, collaborator samples were shipped as frozen whole blood, as isolated PBMCs, or as DNA extracted from either sample type. TCRbeta CDR3 regions were amplified from genomic DNA by means of the immunoSEQ Assay, a bias-controlled multiplex PCR. The study's own analysis went as follows. Within the assay, amplification of reference gene primers was used to estimate how many nucleated cells each sample contained. Sequence reads were collapsed and filtered to measure the absolute abundance of every unique TCRbeta CDR3 rearrangement. For each sample, productive Simpson clonality was calculated as the square root of Simpson's diversity index over productive rearrangements. TCRdb's version of the immuneACCESS table is confined to in-frame rearrangements and falls short of the full clone set. An unresolved V gene accounts for under half of the shortfall where checked; the remainder is of unknown origin. That table is the source of V, J and clone size, and D and trimming were worked out from the DNA. Within this sample are 410,000 or so clones, with 70% to 90% of them counted one time only. The biggest ten clones account for almost 1.5% of the sample.

Spanning cysteine to phenylalanine, the CDR3 consists of 14 amino acids. Only the CDR3 DNA is retained, 42 bases long and in frame from the first base. The germline V gene encodes CDR1 SGHTA and CDR2 FQGNSA. After removal of 5 bases from V and 4 bases from J, the junction retains 4 bases not matched to a gene. The chain employs TRBV7-2 and TRBJ2-2; TRBD1 fits 7 bases in the junction. This TCR came from a woman aged 30 to 39 with active or convalescent COVID-19. Sequencing was done on a sample of peripheral blood. Read as DNA, the sequence is TGTGCCAGCAGCATCTACAGGGGCACCGGGGAGCTGTTTTTT. Its product reads: CASSIYRGTGELFF.